This is a list of T cell receptor beta chains from one sample in a study of PD-1 blockade in mismatch repair-deficient tumors. Produced via immunoSEQ multiplex PCR; TCRdb's table is partial and in-frame only. Of 75,000 to 85,000 clones in the sample, 81% are singletons; the top ten hold around 2.6%. Sequenced here: peripheral blood, sampled 12 weeks after starting pembrolizumab. These TCRs come from an adult with mismatch repair-deficient cancer. Both conserved end residues are part of each CDR3. The D gene is left open where the match is weak. The listing skips clone size in some rows; elsewhere it reads once, few, many or a size class.

TRBD1	TRBV5-6	TRBJ1-2	-	TGTGCCAGCAGCCCCGGGGGGACAGCCGCATATTTTAACTATGGCTACACCTTC	CASSPGGTAAYFNYGYTF
-	TRBV18	TRBJ1-2	-	TGTGCCAGCTCACCACCGGCTAACTATGGCTACACCTTC	CASSPPANYGYTF
TRBD2	TRBV27	TRBJ2-7	-	TGTGCCAGCAGTCTTAGCGGGAGAAGTCACGAGCAGTACTTC	CASSLSGRSHEQYF
TRBD2	TRBV19	TRBJ2-7	-	TGTGCCAGTAGTCCTCGACGGGGGGTGGGGTCGGAGCAGTACTTC	CASSPRRGVGSEQYF
TRBD1	TRBV15	TRBJ1-2	-	TGTGCCACCAGCCCGGGGACAGGGAGCTATGGCTACACCTTC	CATSPGTGSYGYTF
-	TRBV6-5	TRBJ2-1	-	TGTGCCAGCAGACGAAGCGGAGCTCAGCGTGATGAGCAGTTCTTC	CASRRSGAQRDEQFF
-	TRBV13	TRBJ1-1	-	TGTGCCAGCAGCTTACCCAGGGCGAACACTGAAGCTTTCTTT	CASSLPRANTEAFF
TRBD1	TRBV4-1	TRBJ2-1	-	TGCGCCAGCAGCCAGGACAGGGGGGCTTACGGTGAGCAGTTCTTC	CASSQDRGAYGEQFF
TRBD2	TRBV13	TRBJ2-1	-	TGTGCCAGCAGCAGACTGCCAGAGGAACTAGCGGGAGGGCCAAATGAGCAGTTCTTC	CASSRLPEELAGGPNEQFF
TRBD1	TRBV27	TRBJ2-6	-	TGTGCCAGCAGTTCCAAGGACAGGGGGCATTTCTCTGGGGCCAACGTCCTGACTTTC	CASSSKDRGHFSGANVLTF
TRBD2	TRBV2	TRBJ2-3	-	TGTGCCAGCAAACGGGAGGATCTAAGCACAGATACGCAGTATTTT	CASKREDLSTDTQYF
TRBD2	TRBV19	TRBJ2-5	-	TGTGCCAGTACCATGACCAGCGGGGCCGGAGAGACCCAGTACTTC	CASTMTSGAGETQYF
-	TRBV4-3	TRBJ1-1	-	TGCGCCAGCAGCCAGGCTGGTAACACTGAAGCTTTCTTT	CASSQAGNTEAFF
-	TRBV12-5	TRBJ2-1	-	TGTGCTAGTGGTATCCCCAAGGAGGTTGGCAATGAGCAGTTCTTC	CASGIPKEVGNEQFF
-	TRBV11-2	TRBJ2-7	once	TGTGCCAGCAGCTTAGAAGGTATCGGGTACGAGCAGTACTTC	CASSLEGIGYEQYF
TRBD2	TRBV19	TRBJ2-1	-	TGTGCCAGTACACTAGCGGGAGTCGGTGTGGGGAATGAGCAGTTCTTC	CASTLAGVGVGNEQFF
TRBD1	TRBV5-1	TRBJ1-2	-	TGCGCCAGCAGCTTGGGGACAGGGGAACTATATGGCTACACCTTC	CASSLGTGELYGYTF
-	TRBV27	TRBJ2-7	-	TGTGCCAGCAGTCGTCGAGCGGACCCCTCCTACGAGCAGTACTTC	CASSRRADPSYEQYF
TRBD1	TRBV7-3	TRBJ1-2	-	TGTGCCAGCAGCATGACAGGGACCGATTATGGCTACACCTTC	CASSMTGTDYGYTF
TRBD1	TRBV28	TRBJ2-7	-	TGTGCCAGCACCACCAACCGGGACAGGGGGAGCCACGAGCAGTACTTC	CASTTNRDRGSHEQYF
-	TRBV2	TRBJ2-1	-	TGTGCCAGCAGGGACGAGCCGGAGGGAGTCTTTATTTACTCCTACAATGAGCAGTTCTTC	CASRDEPEGVFIYSYNEQFF
-	TRBV18	TRBJ2-1	-	TGTGCCAGCTCCCGTGACACCTTAAGCTACAATGAGCAGTTCTTC	CASSRDTLSYNEQFF
-	TRBV28	TRBJ1-1	-	TGTGCCAGCAGTCCATCTGGGGAAGGCGGCAGAAAAGCTTTCTTT	CASSPSGEGGRKAFF
TRBD1	TRBV14	TRBJ2-7	-	TGTGCCAGCAGCTACCGGGACAGCCTAAACTACGAGCAGTACTTC	CASSYRDSLNYEQYF
-	TRBV4-3	TRBJ2-5	-	TGCGCCAGCAGCCCGGGACTGCCAAGCGAGACCCAGTACTTC	CASSPGLPSETQYF
-	TRBV5-4	TRBJ2-1	-	TGTGCCAGCAGCCCGGCCTTATACAATGAGCAGTTCTTC	CASSPALYNEQFF
TRBD1	TRBV19	TRBJ1-2	-	TGTGCCAGTAGTGAATATGACAGGGGGTCGGGTGGCTACACCTTC	CASSEYDRGSGGYTF
TRBD1	TRBV5-1	TRBJ1-1	-	TGCGCCAGCAGCTTTGAGACAGGGGGCATAAGTGGAGCTTTCTTT	CASSFETGGISGAFF
-	TRBV19	TRBJ1-1	-	TGTGCCAGTAGTATAAGGGGTAAGAACACTGAAGCTTTCTTT	CASSIRGKNTEAFF
-	TRBV7-3	TRBJ2-3	-	TGTGCCAGCAGCTTAATGGGGGCAAGCACAGATACGCAGTATTTT	CASSLMGASTDTQYF
-	TRBV30	TRBJ1-1	-	TGTGCCTGGAGCTTTCTCCGCGACACTGAAGCTTTCTTT	CAWSFLRDTEAFF
TRBD1	TRBV7-3	TRBJ2-2	-	TGTGCCAGCAGCCACACAGGGGGCGTCACCGGGGAGCTGTTTTTT	CASSHTGGVTGELFF
TRBD1	TRBV5-1	TRBJ1-1	-	TGCGCCAGCAGCGGCGACAGGGGGGTTGTGACTGAAGCTTTCTTT	CASSGDRGVVTEAFF
TRBD1	TRBV19	TRBJ2-2	once	TGTGCCAGTAGGGGGACAGGGTGGAGCGGGGAGCTGTTTTTT	CASRGTGWSGELFF
-	TRBV13	TRBJ1-2	-	TGTGCCAGCAGCGCGGACGGGATCTATGGCTACACCTTC	CASSADGIYGYTF
TRBD1	TRBV4-2	TRBJ2-7	-	TGTGCCAGCAGCCTCCTGGCGGGACAGGGGAACTACGAGCAGTACTTC	CASSLLAGQGNYEQYF
TRBD2	TRBV5-6	TRBJ2-1	-	TGTGCCAGCAGCTTGGTCGCGGGGGCCTACAATGAGCAGTTCTTC	CASSLVAGAYNEQFF
-	TRBV29-1	TRBJ1-1	-	TGCAGCGTTCGACAGAAAGAGAACACTGAAGCTTTCTTT	CSVRQKENTEAFF
-	TRBV6-5	TRBJ1-1	-	TGTGCCAGCAGTAAGACAATGAACACTGAAGCTTTCTTT	CASSKTMNTEAFF
-	TRBV9	TRBJ2-7	-	TGTGCCAGCAGCCAAGGGGGCGGGAGTACCGAGCAGTACTTC	CASSQGGGSTEQYF
-	TRBV27	TRBJ2-7	-	TGTGCCAGCAGTTCATTGACAGATAGCACCTACGAGCAGTACTTC	CASSSLTDSTYEQYF
-	TRBV9	TRBJ1-4	-	TGTGCCAGCAGCGTAGGGTTAGGGGTTAATGAAAAACTGTTTTTT	CASSVGLGVNEKLFF
-	TRBV6-1	TRBJ2-1	-	TGTGCCAGCAGTGGAGGGAATGAGCAGTTCTTC	CASSGGNEQFF
-	TRBV10-3	TRBJ1-5	-	TGTGCCATCAGTGACTCCCCCGGGGGGAGCAATCAGCCCCAGCATTTT	CAISDSPGGSNQPQHF
-	TRBV5-1	TRBJ1-2	-	TGTGCCAGCAGCTCGACTAACTATGGCTACACCTTC	CASSSTNYGYTF
-	TRBV14	TRBJ1-2	-	TGTGCCAGCAGCCAACAGGGGTATGGCTACACCTTC	CASSQQGYGYTF
-	TRBV11-1	TRBJ2-3	-	TGTGCCAGCAGCTTACTTGGCGGTAGCACAGATACGCAGTATTTT	CASSLLGGSTDTQYF
TRBD2	TRBV19	TRBJ2-2	few	TGTGCCAGCCACACTAGCGGGAGGGTCGGGGAGCTGTTTTTT	CASHTSGRVGELFF
TRBD1	TRBV15	TRBJ2-1	-	TGTGCCACCAGCAGGGGACAGGGGCTGAACAATGAGCAGTTCTTC	CATSRGQGLNNEQFF
TRBD1	TRBV19	TRBJ1-5	few	TGTGCCAGTAGACTGGACAGGGCGGGGCAGCCCCAGCATTTT	CASRLDRAGQPQHF
-	TRBV6-5	TRBJ2-1	-	TGTGCCAGCAGTTACGCAGGCTACCAGCAGTTCTTC	CASSYAGYQQFF
TRBD1	TRBV5-1	TRBJ2-1	-	TGCGCCAGCAGCTTGGCCGTCGGGACAGGGGTCAACAATGAGCAGTTCTTC	CASSLAVGTGVNNEQFF
-	TRBV6-5	TRBJ2-5	-	TGTGCCAGCAGGTCCGGGGGAGCTGGAAGAGAGACCCAGTACTTC	CASRSGGAGRETQYF
TRBD2	TRBV5-6	TRBJ2-5	-	TGTGCCAGCAGGCAGACAGGGGATCCCCTAGCGGGAGTTTGGGACTTC	CASRQTGDPLAGVWDF
-	TRBV7-6	TRBJ2-7	few	TGTGCCAGCAGCCGGGCATTGGGCGGAGGGCCCTACGAGCAGTACTTC	CASSRALGGGPYEQYF
-	TRBV19	TRBJ2-2	-	TGTGCCAGTAGTATAAGGCTGGGGTTCACCGGGGAGCTGTTTTTT	CASSIRLGFTGELFF
-	TRBV7-2	TRBJ2-6	-	TGTGCCAGCAGCTCCAGATTGACCGGGGCCAACGTCCTGACTTTC	CASSSRLTGANVLTF
-	TRBV6-1	TRBJ2-6	once	TGTGCCAGCAGTGAATTTATAAGCGTCCTGACTTTC	CASSEFISVLTF
-	TRBV6-5	TRBJ1-5	-	TGTGCCAGCAGGGGGACGGGGTCGAGCAATCAGCCCCAGCATTTT	CASRGTGSSNQPQHF